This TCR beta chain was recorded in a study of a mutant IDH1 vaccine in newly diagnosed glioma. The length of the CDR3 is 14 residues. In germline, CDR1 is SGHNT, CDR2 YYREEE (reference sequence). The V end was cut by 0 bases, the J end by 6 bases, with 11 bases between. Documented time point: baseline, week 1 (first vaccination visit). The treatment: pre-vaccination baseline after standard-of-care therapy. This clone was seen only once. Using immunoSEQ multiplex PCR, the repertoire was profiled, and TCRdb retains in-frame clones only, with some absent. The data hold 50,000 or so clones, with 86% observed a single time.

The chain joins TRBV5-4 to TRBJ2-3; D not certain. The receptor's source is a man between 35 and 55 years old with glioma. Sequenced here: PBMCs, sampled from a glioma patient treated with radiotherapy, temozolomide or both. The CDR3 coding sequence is TGTGCCAGCAGCTTGGAGACGGCCAGCGATACGCAGTATTTT. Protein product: CASSLETASDTQYF.